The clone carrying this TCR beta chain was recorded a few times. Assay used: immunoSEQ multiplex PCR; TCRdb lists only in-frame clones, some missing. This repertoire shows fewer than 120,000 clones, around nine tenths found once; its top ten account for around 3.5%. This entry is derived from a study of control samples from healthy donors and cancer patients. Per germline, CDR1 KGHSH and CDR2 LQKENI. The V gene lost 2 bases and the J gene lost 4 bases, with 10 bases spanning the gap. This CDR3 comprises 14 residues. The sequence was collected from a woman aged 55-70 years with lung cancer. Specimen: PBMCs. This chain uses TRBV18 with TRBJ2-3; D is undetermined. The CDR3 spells CASSPAFRSDTQYF. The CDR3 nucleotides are TGTGCCAGCTCACCAGCGTTCAGGTCAGATACGCAGTATTTT.